These 14 T cell receptor beta chains came from one sample sequenced in a study of technical replicates of blood from a few donors. Sequencing was performed with immunoSEQ multiplex PCR; in TCRdb, only in-frame clones are kept and a portion is missing. The repertoire includes 50,000 to 70,000 clones, 85% to 95% of them detected once, and 4.2% sits in the top ten. Sample: PBMCs. These TCRs come from a human donor in good health. Some clones in this sample may be carry-over from other donors' samples.

The chain joins TRBV7-3 to TRBJ2-7; D remains ambiguous. CDR3 length equals 14 residues. Germline assignment: CDR1 SGHTA and CDR2 FQGTGA. Trimming shortened V by 2 bases and J by 3 bases, and 11 bases separated the two germline ends. The CDR3 DNA reads TGTGCCAGCAGCTTACTACCCGAAAGCTACGAGCAGTACTTC. Translating it yields CASSLLPESYEQYF.

This chain links TRBV7-8 with TRBJ2-1, with 8 bases aligning to TRBD2. The CDR3 covers 16 residues. V lost 1 base, J lost 0 bases, and 2 bases stayed unmatched. Germline V lookup: CDR1 SGHVS, CDR2 FQNEAQ. The CDR3 nucleotides read TGTGCCAGCAGCTTAGTTCTAGCGGGCTCCTACAATGAGCAGTTCTTC. Translated: CASSLVLAGSYNEQFF.

This clone is a singleton in its sample. The CDR3 DNA is TGTGCCAGCAGCCCCCGGGACAGGTCATTTGGTGAGCAGTACTTC. It specifies CASSPRDRSFGEQYF. The chain is built from TRBV7-2 and TRBJ2-7; the match to TRBD1 covers 8 bases. From germline, CDR1 is SGHTA and CDR2 FQGNSA. The V and J ends lost 5 bases and 7 bases, in that order; junction bases with no gene match: 13. The CDR3 sequence is 15 residues long.

V usage is TRBV9 and J usage is TRBJ2-5, with D tentatively TRBD2 (5 bases). This CDR3 is built from 12 residues. Trimming took off 0 bases at V and 5 bases at J, with 5 bases between the two ends. Germline V gene data show CDR1 as SGDLS and CDR2 as YYNGEE. For the CDR3, the DNA is TGTGCCAGCAGCGTAGGAGGGGAGACCCAGTACTTC. This gives the protein CASSVGGETQYF.

The count of this clone is one. CDR3 loop: CASSEARLAGSSYNEQFF. The CDR3 region has the DNA TGTGCCAGCAGTGAAGCCCGGTTAGCGGGAAGCTCCTACAATGAGCAGTTCTTC. This chain joins TRBV6-1 and TRBJ2-1; TRBD2 matches at 8 bases. Germline V CDR1 and CDR2: MNHNS, SASEGT. This CDR3 has 18 amino acids. V shed 0 bases, J shed 0 bases, and the junction held 7 bases outside the gene matches.

This chain links TRBV7-2 with TRBJ2-1; D possibly corresponds to TRBD2 (6 bases). The CDR3 extends over 14 amino acids. Germline loops: CDR1 SGHTA, CDR2 FQGNSA. V was trimmed by 5 bases and J by 2 bases, leaving 10 bases between them. CDR3 loop: CASSPGTAYNEQFF. The CDR3 DNA is TGTGCCAGCAGCCCCGGGACTGCCTACAATGAGCAGTTCTTC.

The rearrangement links TRBV7-3 to TRBJ2-2, with a weak D call TRBD2 (6 bases). V was clipped by 6 bases and J by 6 bases, with 17 bases between them. This CDR3 comprises 15 residues. CDR1 and CDR2 (germline): SGHTA, FQGTGA. CDR3 nucleotides: TGTGCCAGCAGGAGGTCCTCTCGGGAGTCCGGGGAGCTGTTTTTT. Protein sequence: CASRRSSRESGELFF.

The rearrangement links TRBV7-2 to TRBJ2-7; D perhaps matches TRBD1 (5 bases). Between the trimmed V and J ends, which lost 3 bases and 2 bases, there was a span of 11 bases. This CDR3 comprises 14 residues. Germline CDR1 is SGHTA and CDR2 is FQGNSA. CDR3: CASSFQGTAYEQYF. The CDR3 DNA sequence: TGTGCCAGCAGCTTTCAGGGTACGGCCTACGAGCAGTACTTC.

This clone occurred once. The J gene is TRBJ2-3, the V gene TRBV4-3, with 13 bases lining up with TRBD2. V lost 4 bases, J lost 2 bases, and 12 bases stayed unmatched. Looked up from germline, CDR1 is LGHNA and CDR2 is YSLEER. This CDR3 contains 19 residues. CDR3 loop: CASSRLNPGTSGNTDTQYF. The CDR3 DNA reads TGCGCCAGCAGCCGCCTAAACCCCGGGACTAGCGGGAACACAGATACGCAGTATTTT.

This sequence joins TRBV9 and TRBJ2-5; 11 bases line up with TRBD2. Per germline, CDR1 SGDLS and CDR2 YYNGEE. The length of the CDR3 is 16 residues. V shed 3 bases, J shed 5 bases, and the junction held 9 bases outside the gene matches. This chain's CDR3 is CASSAPLAGGRETQYF. DNA of the CDR3: TGTGCCAGCAGCGCCCCCCTAGCGGGGGGCAGGGAGACCCAGTACTTC. Complete variable domain (other parts from reference TRBV9 and TRBJ2-5): DSGVTQTPKHLITATGQRVTLRCSPRSGDLSVYWYQQSLDQGLQFLIQYYNGEERAKGNILERFSAQQFPDLHSELNLSSLELGDSALYFCASSAPLAGGRETQYFGPGTRLLVL.

The rearrangement uses TRBV2 and TRBJ2-3; TRBD2 matches at 11 bases. The V gene end was trimmed by 8 bases and the J gene end by 4 bases; junction bases not matched to a gene: 5. This CDR3 has 14 residues. The V gene's germline CDR1 is SNHLY and CDR2 FYNNEI. The CDR3 sequence is CASLAGGPSDTQYF. CDR3 DNA sequence: TGTGCCAGCTTAGCGGGAGGGCCCTCAGATACGCAGTATTTT.

A word on this clone: Compared with germline, one end of the junction differs, possibly owing to a read error. The gene calls are TRBV6-5 and TRBJ2-1; 15 nucleotides agree with TRBD2. CDR1 and CDR2 (germline): MNHEY, SVGAGI. The CDR3 totals 14 residues. The DNA for the CDR3 is TGTGCCAGCAGTGATAGGACTAGCGGGGGGGTCGCGATCTTC. Translating gives CASSDRTSGGVAIF.

The rearrangement links TRBV2 to TRBJ1-2; no reliable D call. CDR3 length equals 14 residues. CDR1 is SNHLY, CDR2 FYNNEI, per germline. V was clipped by 7 bases and J by 4 bases, with 16 bases between them. In DNA form, the CDR3 reads TGTGCCAGCACCGAAGAGATGTCCGGCTATGGCTACACCTTC. Its translation: CASTEEMSGYGYTF. The full variable domain, its missing parts supplied by reference TRBV2 and TRBJ1-2, is EPEVTQTPSHQVTQMGQEVILRCVPISNHLYFYWYRQILGQKVEFLVSFYNNEISEKSEIFDDQFSVERPDGSNFTLKIRSTKLEDSAMYFCASTEEMSGYGYTFGSGTRLTVV.

The V call is TRBV4-3, the J call TRBJ2-1; D possibly corresponds to TRBD2 (6 bases). Germline V CDR1 and CDR2: LGHNA, YSLEER. V gave up 1 base and J gave up 7 bases, with 11 bases separating them. The CDR3 loop spans 14 amino acids. The CDR3 loop reads CASSQGLGGNEQFF. As DNA, the CDR3 is TGCGCCAGCAGCCAAGGACTAGGAGGGAATGAGCAGTTCTTC.